This TCR beta chain was obtained from a study of blood T cell repertoires in COVID-19 (dated by TCRdb to the early 2020s). Describing the broader study: Collaborator samples came from the United States, Italy and Spain and covered acute and convalescent phases of COVID-19. The prospective study material was composed of cDNA or gDNA derived from T cells, B-cell-depleted T cells, or PBMCs. The dataset comprised deeply sampled blood TCRbeta repertoires from subjects exposed to, actively infected with, or recovered from COVID-19. The repertoires were made available in a free public database intended to serve as a resource for research on the immune response to SARS-CoV-2. Samples came from the ongoing ImmuneRACE study (first 160 participants) plus 1,254 subjects from 6 global collaborators. A de-identified subject ID, COVID-19 status, age in years and sex were almost always included in the sample metadata. Where available, HLA class I and class II types were obtained from metadata supplied by the sample provider rather than from assay-based typing.

TCRbeta CDR3 regions were amplified from genomic DNA by means of the immunoSEQ Assay, a bias-controlled multiplex PCR. Per the authors' processing: Within the assay, amplification of reference gene primers was used to estimate how many nucleated cells each sample contained. Sequence reads were collapsed and filtered to measure the absolute abundance of every unique TCRbeta CDR3 rearrangement. For each sample, productive Simpson clonality was calculated as the square root of Simpson's diversity index across productive rearrangements. TCRdb re-hosts the immuneACCESS table, in-frame sequences only. Its copies lack some clones; in the studies checked, an unresolved V gene accounts for under half of them, and the cause for the rest is not known. Clonal size and the V and J genes are those of that table, whereas D and trimming came from the DNA. Counted in this sample were 200,000 to 250,000 clones; around 83% of them appeared once. The ten largest clones add up to approximately 8% of the sample.

Paper-wide results and their limitations: The amount of clinical and demographic metadata varied by source and participant and was provided uncurated.

Trimming takes 1 base from V and 1 base from J, and the germline ends sit 12 bases apart. There are 16 amino acids in the CDR3, from cysteine to phenylalanine inclusive. The kept DNA is CDR3 alone, 48 bases in frame from the first base. The CDR1 and CDR2 encoded by the germline V gene (reference sequence) are SGHKS and YYEKEE. In Seattle, one collaborating source enrolled patients while the infection was active and tracked those patients longitudinally over the course of disease. Each collaborating institution followed its own protocols to collect whole blood in K2EDTA tubes. For TCRbeta analysis, collaborators shipped samples in one of three forms: frozen whole blood, isolated PBMCs, or DNA extracted from either of those sample types. In its sample, this clone was seen a few times. What this receptor recognizes is not known. No much larger clone is present one base from it, and per-base qualities are unavailable.

The clonotype comes from a woman aged 80 or over with COVID-19, enrolled during active disease. The V gene is TRBV5-5 and the J gene is TRBJ1-5; possibly the D gene is TRBD1, per 5 matching bases. The specimen was peripheral blood. The CDR3 protein: CASSLPGGMSNQPQHF. The nucleotide sequence reads TGTGCCAGCAGCTTGCCCGGGGGGATGAGCAATCAGCCCCAGCATTTT.